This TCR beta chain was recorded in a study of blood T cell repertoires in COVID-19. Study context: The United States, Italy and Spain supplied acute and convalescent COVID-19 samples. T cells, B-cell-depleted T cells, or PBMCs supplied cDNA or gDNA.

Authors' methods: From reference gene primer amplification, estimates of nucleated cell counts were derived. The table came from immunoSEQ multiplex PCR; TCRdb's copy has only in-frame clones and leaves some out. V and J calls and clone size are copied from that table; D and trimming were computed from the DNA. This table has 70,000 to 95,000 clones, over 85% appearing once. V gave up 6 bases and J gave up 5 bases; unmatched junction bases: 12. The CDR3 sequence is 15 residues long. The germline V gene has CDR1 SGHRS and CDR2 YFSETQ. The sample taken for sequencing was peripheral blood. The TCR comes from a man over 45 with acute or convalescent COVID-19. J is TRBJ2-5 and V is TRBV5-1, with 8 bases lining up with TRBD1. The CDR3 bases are TGCGCCAGCACCCGGGACGGGACAGGAGGGGAGACCCAGTACTTC. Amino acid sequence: CASTRDGTGGETQYF.